Below, 2 T cell receptor delta chains from the same sample are listed, as sequenced in a study of DNA immune sequencing with unique molecular identifiers. A 32-plex genomic DNA assay used primers for all 8 TRDV and 4 TRDJ genes. Adapter PCR followed about 3 barcoding PCR cycles that attached a 12-nucleotide UMI. TCRdb repeated clone calling on the multiplex PCR reads with CATT. Counted here are about 5,200 delta-chain clones, roughly a tenth occurring once; the ten biggest clones make up 53%. Sequenced sample: gamma-delta T cells enriched from blood buffy coat, or unenriched PBMCs (not recorded which). These receptors all come from a human donor in good health.

Details on this clone: The protein TCRdb gives is from a much larger clone and does not agree with this DNA's translation at residue 9, likely a read error; the protein shown here comes from the DNA. The V call is TRDV2, the J call TRDJ1, with a possible D match to TRDD3 (5 bases). V dropped 3 bases and J dropped 1 base, with 14 bases sitting between them. The CDR3 covers 15 residues. Germline V gene sequence: CDR1 GEAIGNYY, CDR2 EKD. The CDR3 DNA is TGTGCCTGTGACCCCGTAATACGGCCCACCGATAAACTCATCTTT. Translated, it gives CACDPVIRPTDKLIF.

With respect to this clone: A far larger clone is a single base away, which makes a read error likely. The same CDR3 also results from other DNA sequences found in this sample. The rearrangement links TRDV2 to TRDJ1, with 9 positions matching TRDD3. Germline V gives CDR1 GEAIGNYY, CDR2 EKD. The CDR3 is 17 residues long. CDR3 protein: CACDTLGDGKYTDKLIF. The DNA for the CDR3 is TGTGCCTGCGACACTCTGGGGGATGGAAAGTACACCGATAAACTCATCTTT.